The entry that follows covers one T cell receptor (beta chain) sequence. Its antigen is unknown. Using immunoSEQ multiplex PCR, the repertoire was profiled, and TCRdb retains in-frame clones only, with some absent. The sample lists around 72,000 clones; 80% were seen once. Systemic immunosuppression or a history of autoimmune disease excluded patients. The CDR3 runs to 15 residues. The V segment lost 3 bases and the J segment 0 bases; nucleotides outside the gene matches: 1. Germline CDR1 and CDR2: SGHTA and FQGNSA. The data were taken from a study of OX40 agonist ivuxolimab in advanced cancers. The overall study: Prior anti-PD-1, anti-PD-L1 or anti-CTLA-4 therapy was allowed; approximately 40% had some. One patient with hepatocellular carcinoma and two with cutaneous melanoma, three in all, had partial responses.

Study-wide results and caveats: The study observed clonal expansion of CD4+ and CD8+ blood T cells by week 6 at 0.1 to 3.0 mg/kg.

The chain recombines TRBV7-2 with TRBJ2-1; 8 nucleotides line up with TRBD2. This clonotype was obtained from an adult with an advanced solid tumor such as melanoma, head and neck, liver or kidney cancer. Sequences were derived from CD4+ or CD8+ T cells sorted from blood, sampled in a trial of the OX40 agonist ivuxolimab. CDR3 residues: CASSLGTSSYNEQFF. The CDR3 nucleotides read TGTGCCAGCAGCTTGGGGACTAGCTCCTACAATGAGCAGTTCTTC.